These 24 T cell receptor beta chains were sequenced from one sample in a study of shared clonotypes between healthy human individuals. Profiled with immunoSEQ multiplex PCR; TCRdb holds only in-frame clones, not every one. Found here are around 99,000 clones, 68% of them singletons; the top ten hold about 50%. The sequencing input was memory CD8+ T cells sorted from blood. Subset denoted: CD45RO+ cells pooled with CCR7-negative TemRA cells. These receptors all stem from a man aged 30 to 45 in good health.

The chain links TRBV19 to TRBJ1-5; 8 bases align to TRBD1. CDR3 size: 16 residues. Trimming cost V 3 bases and J 2 bases; bases outside gene matches: 6. Germline CDR1 reads LNHDA; CDR2 reads SQIVND (reference sequence). Here the CDR3 reads CASSMQGARGNQPQHF. CDR3 sequence (DNA): TGTGCCAGTAGTATGCAGGGGGCTCGAGGCAATCAGCCCCAGCATTTT.

V gene TRBV15 combines with J gene TRBJ1-2, with D tentatively TRBD1 (5 bases). There are 15 residues in the CDR3. Germline CDR1 is LNHNV and CDR2 is YYDKDF (reference sequence). The V end lost 0 bases, the J end lost 2 bases, and 10 bases lay between the germline ends. The CDR3 nucleotides are TGTGCCACCAGCAGAGATTCCAGGGAGAACTATGGCTACACCTTC. Its protein is CATSRDSRENYGYTF. Full variable domain (remainder filled in from reference TRBV15 and TRBJ1-2): DAMVIQNPRYQVTQFGKPVTLSCSQTLNHNVMYWYQQKSSQAPKLLFHYYDKDFNNEADTPDNFQSRRPNTSFCFLDIRSPGLGDTAMYLCATSRDSRENYGYTFGSGTRLTVV.

This chain joins TRBV5-5 and TRBJ1-5; 7 bases line up with TRBD1. CDR1 is SGHKS and CDR2 is YYEKEE in the germline V gene (reference sequence). V lost 2 bases, J lost 2 bases, and 7 bases stayed unmatched. CDR3 length: 16 residues. CDR3 loop: CASSFSTGDGNQPQHF. DNA of the CDR3: TGTGCCAGCAGCTTTTCTACAGGGGACGGCAATCAGCCCCAGCATTTT.

J is TRBJ1-2 and V is TRBV7-9; D is unresolved. CDR1 is SEHNR and CDR2 is FQNEAQ in the germline V gene (reference sequence). The CDR3 sequence is 14 residues long. Between the trimmed V and J ends, which lost 1 base and 3 bases, there was a span of 9 bases. This CDR3 reads CASSLGGYDYGYTF. The CDR3 DNA reads as TGTGCCAGCAGCTTAGGGGGTTACGACTATGGCTACACCTTC.

The rearrangement links TRBV2 to TRBJ1-5; TRBD1 matches 9 bases. Germline V gene data show CDR1 as SNHLY and CDR2 as FYNNEI. The length of the CDR3 is 16 residues. The ends lost 7 bases at V and 4 bases at J; junction bases unmatched: 11. CDR3 protein: CASNTGGGRPNQPQHF. In DNA form, the CDR3 reads TGTGCCAGCAATACAGGGGGCGGGAGACCTAATCAGCCCCAGCATTTT.

In its sample, this clone was seen a few times. This rearrangement joins TRBV7-6 to TRBJ1-5; weak D call: TRBD1 (6 bases). Deletions cut 5 bases from V and 6 bases from J, with 17 bases between. CDR1 is SGHVS, CDR2 FNYEAQ, per germline. The CDR3 has 15 residues. The CDR3, as DNA: TGTGCCAGCAGCCCCGTGGGGGGCAGGGGTCAGCCCCAGCATTTT. Its translation is CASSPVGGRGQPQHF.

The J gene is TRBJ2-2, the V gene TRBV7-2, with D perhaps TRBD1 (5 bases). The germline gives CDR1 SGHTA, CDR2 FQGNSA. The CDR3 loop spans 15 amino acids. V was clipped by 3 bases and J by 0 bases, with 8 bases between them. The CDR3, as DNA: TGTGCCAGCAGCTTGGCCAGGGCGAACACCGGGGAGCTGTTTTTT. Residues: CASSLARANTGELFF.

On this clone: In this CDR3 the conserved last residue, phenylalanine or tryptophan, is missing, so a read error is likely. It is unclear where the CDR3 begins or ends on the DNA, so no DNA is shown, and the CDR3 is as TCRdb lists it. This chain connects TRBV14 to TRBJ2-7; TRBD2, the table's D call, lacks a check against the DNA. The germline gives CDR1 SGHDN, CDR2 FVKESK. The CDR3 sequence runs 12 residues, both termini included. The CDR3 loop is CASSHRLAGVII.

V and J are TRBV5-5 and TRBJ2-7, with a possible D match to TRBD1 (6 bases). V was trimmed by 0 bases and J by 3 bases, leaving 10 bases between them. CDR1 is SGHKS, CDR2 YYEKEE, per germline (reference sequence). The CDR3 runs to 14 residues. CDR3 coding DNA: TGTGCCAGCAGCTTGGGGGGGCAGGGCTACGAGCAGTACTTC. Protein sequence: CASSLGGQGYEQYF.

Only a few counts were recorded for this clone. Here the CDR3 reads CASSENRSNYGYTF. The CDR3 DNA reads as TGTGCCAGCAGTGAAAATCGGTCCAACTATGGCTACACCTTC. The genes are TRBV2 and TRBJ1-2; D gene ambiguous. This CDR3 contains 14 residues. Germline V gives CDR1 SNHLY, CDR2 FYNNEI. Deletions cut 2 bases from V and 2 bases from J, with 9 bases between.

The chain links TRBV27 to TRBJ2-2; unclear D gene. This CDR3 spans 12 amino acids. Looked up from germline, CDR1 is MNHEY and CDR2 is SMNVEV (reference sequence). Deletions cut 5 bases from V and 5 bases from J, with 6 bases between. The CDR3 DNA sequence: TGTGCCAGCAGTCCTATTACCGGGGAGCTGTTTTTT. Amino acid sequence: CASSPITGELFF.

CDR3: CSVEGTTGGSYEQYF. The CDR3 nucleotides are TGCAGCGTTGAAGGCACGACAGGGGGCTCCTACGAGCAGTACTTC. The rearrangement links TRBV29-1 to TRBJ2-7; 9 nucleotides agree with TRBD1. The germline V gene encodes CDR1 SQVTM and CDR2 ANQGSEA. The CDR3 extends over 15 amino acids. The V gene end was trimmed by 1 base and the J gene end by 0 bases; junction bases not matched to a gene: 4.

Points on this clone: This likely reflects a read error, since a far larger clone is one base away. V gene TRBV11-1 combines with J gene TRBJ1-1; a possible D gene is TRBD1 (5 bases). The V and J ends lost 5 bases and 7 bases respectively, with 14 bases between them. The CDR3 runs 13 residues. CDR1 SGHAT and CDR2 FQDESV come from the germline V gene (reference sequence). The CDR3 spells CASSRQTGGEAFF. The CDR3 DNA follows: TGTGCCAGCAGCCGACAGACCGGTGGTGAAGCTTTCTTT. The entire variable domain, with the rest obtained from reference TRBV11-1 and TRBJ1-1, is as follows: EAEVAQSPRYKITEKSQAVAFWCDPISGHATLYWYRQILGQGPELLVQFQDESVVDDSQLPKDRFSAERLKGVDSTLKIQPAELGDSAMYLCASSRQTGGEAFFGQGTRLTVV.

The genes are TRBV11-2 and TRBJ2-7; 7 nucleotides align to TRBD1. This CDR3 contains 13 residues. Germline V gives CDR1 SGHAT, CDR2 FQNNGV. Trimming removed 6 bases from V and 6 bases from J; junction bases left unmatched: 8. The CDR3 DNA reads TGTGCCAGCAGACGTAACAGGGGAGTCGAGCAGTACTTC. Amino acid sequence: CASRRNRGVEQYF.

The chain recombines TRBV28 with TRBJ2-7; D may match TRBD1 or TRBD2 (6 bases each). The germline V gene encodes CDR1 MDHEN and CDR2 SYDVKM. This CDR3 is 14 amino acids long. Between the trimmed V and J ends, which lost 11 bases and 3 bases, there was a span of 20 bases. DNA for the CDR3: TGTGCCGCTGAGGGGGAGGCCGGATTCTACGAGCAGTACTTC. Protein sequence: CAAEGEAGFYEQYF. Using reference TRBV28 and TRBJ2-7 for the parts outside the CDR3, the full variable domain is DVKVTQSSRYLVKRTGEKVFLECVQDMDHENMFWYRQDPGLGLRLIYFSYDVKMKEKGDIPEGYSVSREKKERFSLILESASTNQTSMYLCAAEGEAGFYEQYFGPGTRLTVT.

The chain combines TRBV9 with TRBJ2-7; the D is unclear. Trimming removed 7 bases at V and 3 bases at J, with 5 bases between. The CDR3 has 10 residues. Germline CDR1 is SGDLS and CDR2 is YYNGEE. CDR3 nucleotide sequence: TGTGCCAGCGGGGACTACGAGCAGTACTTC. Translation gives CASGDYEQYF.

This clone was recorded a few times. The same CDR3 arises from other DNA sequences in this sample as well. This sequence joins TRBV29-1 and TRBJ1-2; weak D call: TRBD1 (5 bases). There are 11 residues in the CDR3. Germline CDR1 is SQVTM and CDR2 is ANQGSEA. Trimming left V 5 bases short and J 2 bases short, with 6 bases between. The CDR3 sequence is CSVRGNYGYTF. As DNA, the CDR3 is TGCAGCGTTAGGGGAAACTATGGCTACACCTTC.

This clone was seen a few times. The chain couples TRBV10-2 to TRBJ1-2; 10 bases are shared with TRBD1. This CDR3 region has 15 residues. Unmatched junction bases numbered 7, after V lost 5 bases and J lost 4 bases. Per the germline V gene, CDR1 is WSHSY and CDR2 is SAAADI. CDR3 amino acids: CASSPTTGGGYGYTF. As DNA, the CDR3 is TGCGCCAGCAGTCCGACGACAGGGGGCGGCTATGGCTACACCTTC.

This clone was seen more than once but under ten times. The CDR3 spells CASSPRDRTQNNEQFF. CDR3 DNA: TGTGCCAGCAGCCCCAGGGATAGGACACAAAACAATGAGCAGTTCTTC. This chain links TRBV7-3 with TRBJ2-1; a possible D gene is TRBD1 (5 bases). V was cut by 5 bases and J by 5 bases, with 19 bases left in between. The CDR3 extends over 16 amino acids. Germline V lookup: CDR1 SGHTA, CDR2 FQGTGA.

The CDR3, as DNA: TGTGCCAGCAGTGCGGGACAGGGGGTGCAGCCCCAGCATTTT. Translating it yields CASSAGQGVQPQHF. The chain is built from TRBV2 and TRBJ1-5; TRBD1 aligns across 11 bases. CDR3 length: 14 amino acids. The V and J ends lost 4 bases and 7 bases, in that order; junction bases with no gene match: 3. Germline V gene sequence: CDR1 SNHLY, CDR2 FYNNEI.

Regarding this clone: The sample holds other DNA sequences that translate to the same CDR3. The V call is TRBV6-5, the J call TRBJ1-2, with D possibly matching TRBD1 (5 bases). There are 14 residues in the CDR3. CDR1 and CDR2 from the germline V gene are MNHEY and SVGAGI. V lost 3 bases and J lost 8, with 16 bases in between. Here the CDR3 DNA reads TGTGCCAGCAGTTATTCCCAGGGATTCGGAGGCTACACCTTC. This codes for CASSYSQGFGGYTF.

This clone was seen ten or more times. The chain carries TRBV5-6 and TRBJ2-1; the match to TRBD2 covers 10 bases. V lost 3 bases to trimming and J lost 6 bases; unmatched junction nucleotides: 6. CDR3 length: 15 residues. CDR1 is SGHDT and CDR2 is YYEEEE in the germline V gene. The chain's CDR3 is CASSCLAGVCNEQFF. CDR3 coding DNA: TGTGCCAGCAGCTGCCTAGCGGGAGTTTGCAATGAGCAGTTCTTC.

The chain combines TRBV30 with TRBJ2-7, with 8 bases matching TRBD1. The CDR3 extends over 17 amino acids. CDR1 and CDR2 (germline): GTSNPN, SVGIG (reference sequence). V was pared by 1 base and J by 2 bases, with 13 bases of the junction left unmatched. CDR3 coding DNA: TGTGCCTGGAGTGCCCCCATGGGGGACAGGCCAACCTACGAGCAGTACTTC. Amino acid sequence: CAWSAPMGDRPTYEQYF.

This chain joins TRBV19 and TRBJ2-5; D might be TRBD2 (5 bases). The germline V gene has CDR1 LNHDA and CDR2 SQIVND (reference sequence). The CDR3 is made up of 14 amino acids. The V gene lost 4 bases and the J gene lost 2 bases, with 11 bases spanning the gap. The CDR3 DNA is TGTGCCAGTAGTACGTATGGACTTCAAGAGACCCAGTACTTC. Amino acids: CASSTYGLQETQYF. Filled out from reference TRBV19 and TRBJ2-5, the complete variable domain reads DGGITQSPKYLFRKEGQNVTLSCEQNLNHDAMYWYRQDPGQGLRLIYYSQIVNDFQKGDIAEGYSVSREKKESFPLTVTSAQKNPTAFYLCASSTYGLQETQYFGPGTRLLVL.